This T cell receptor beta chain was sequenced for a study of blood T cell repertoires in COVID-19. Study-level information: PBMCs, B-cell-depleted T cells, or T cells were the source of the cDNA or gDNA that made up the material.

This clone is a singleton in its sample. CDR1 WNHNN and CDR2 SYGVQD come from the germline V gene (reference sequence). The CDR3 totals 13 residues. V lost 4 bases to trimming and J lost 5 bases; unmatched junction nucleotides: 2. Study processing details: Estimated nucleated cell counts came from reference gene primer amplification. Using immunoSEQ multiplex PCR, the repertoire was profiled, and TCRdb retains in-frame clones only, with some absent. V and J calls plus clone size are reproduced from that table; the DNA served to infer D and trimming. This sample yields fewer than 350,000 clones, of which approximately 90% are seen a single time; roughly 4.3% belongs to the top ten. Participant age was roughly 18 to 90 years, and participants resided in 24 US areas.

The sequence came from a woman in her thirties with acute COVID-19. The sequencing sample was made of PBMCs or T cells enriched from blood (not recorded which). The V and J genes are TRBV10-1 and TRBJ2-7; TRBD1 matches at 10 bases. Written as DNA, the CDR3 is TGCGCCAGCAGTGTGGACAGGGGGAACGAGCAGTACTTC. It is translated as CASSVDRGNEQYF.